The entry that follows covers one T cell receptor (beta chain) sequence. Antigen unknown. TCRdb fed the 5' RACE reads into MiXCR, producing one record per CDR3 protein. The table includes 450,000 or so distinct CDR3 sequences, 20% to 25% detected once. Germline V gene lookup returns CDR1 ENHRY and CDR2 SYGVKD. The CDR3 runs to 13 residues. The germline V and J ends were trimmed by 4 bases and 4 bases, with 10 bases remaining between them. The data derive from a study of identical twins. General observations from the study: Carriage of fewer insertions was seen in abundant cord blood beta clonotypes, whereas memory repertoires showed none.

The same sample was also used in a study of T cells expressing NK-cell markers. That investigation notes: In four donors, dominant clonotypes made up about 28.3-65% of CD3+CD56-NKG2C+ cells.

This TCR was recovered from a woman between 18 and 30 years old in good health. The chain uses TRBV10-3 and TRBJ1-1, with a tentative D call TRBD1 (5 bases). Specimen: CD4+ T cells sorted from blood. The CDR3 DNA sequence: TGTGCCATCAGTGGGGGCGAAGTCACTGAAGCTTTCTTT. This encodes CAISGGEVTEAFF.